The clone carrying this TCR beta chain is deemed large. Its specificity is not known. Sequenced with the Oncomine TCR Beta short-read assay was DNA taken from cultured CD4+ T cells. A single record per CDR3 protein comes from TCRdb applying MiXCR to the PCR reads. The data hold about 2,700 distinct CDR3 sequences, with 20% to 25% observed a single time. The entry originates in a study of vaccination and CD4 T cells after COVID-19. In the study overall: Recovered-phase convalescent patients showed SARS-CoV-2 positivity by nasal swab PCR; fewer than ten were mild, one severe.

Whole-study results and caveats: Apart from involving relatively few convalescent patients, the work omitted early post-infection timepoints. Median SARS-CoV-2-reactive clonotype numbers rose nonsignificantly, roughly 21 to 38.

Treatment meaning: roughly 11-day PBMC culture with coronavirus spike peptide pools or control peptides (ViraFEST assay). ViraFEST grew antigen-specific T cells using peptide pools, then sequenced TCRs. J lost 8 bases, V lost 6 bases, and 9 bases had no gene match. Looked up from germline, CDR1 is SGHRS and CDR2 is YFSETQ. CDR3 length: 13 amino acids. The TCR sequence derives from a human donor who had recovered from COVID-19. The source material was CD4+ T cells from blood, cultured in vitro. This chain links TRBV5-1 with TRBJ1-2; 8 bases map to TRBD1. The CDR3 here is CASTTGQGEGYTF. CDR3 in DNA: TGCGCCAGCACCACAGGACAGGGTGAAGGCTACACCTTC. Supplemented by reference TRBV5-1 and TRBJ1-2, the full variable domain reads KAGVTQTPRYLIKTRGQQVTLSCSPISGHRSVSWYQQTPGQGLQFLFEYFSETQRNKGNFPGRFSGRQFSNSRSEMNVSTLELGDSALYLCASTTGQGEGYTFGSGTRLTVV.